A single sample gave rise to the 11 T cell receptor beta chains below, sequenced in a study of blood T cell repertoires in COVID-19. Method: immunoSEQ multiplex PCR; TCRdb's copy keeps in-frame clones and lacks some. Among hundreds of thousands of clones listed, just under 90% were seen once. The sequencing sample was made of PBMCs or T cells enriched from blood (not recorded which). These receptors all come from a man in his forties or fifties who had been exposed to COVID-19.

The chain links TRBV19 to TRBJ1-4, with a possible D match to TRBD1 (5 bases). Germline loops: CDR1 LNHDA, CDR2 SQIVND (reference sequence). V lost 5 bases and J 11 bases, leaving 18 bases between the germline ends. This CDR3 spans 14 amino acids. CDR3 coding DNA: TGTGCCAGTAGTCCCCAGATCACGGGGGGGAAACTGTTTTTT. Protein: CASSPQITGGKLFF.

This chain joins TRBV24-1 and TRBJ2-1, with D perhaps matching TRBD1 (5 bases). Germline V lookup: CDR1 KGHDR, CDR2 SFDVKD. V shed 5 bases and J shed 8 bases, with 18 bases lying between them. The CDR3 is made up of 15 amino acids. The CDR3 protein is CATSAFRAPGHEQFF. The CDR3 nucleotides are TGTGCCACCAGTGCTTTCAGGGCCCCCGGGCATGAGCAGTTCTTC.

This chain joins TRBV28 and TRBJ1-2; no clear D gene. CDR3 length equals 13 residues. Trimming took off 2 bases at V and 8 bases at J, with 12 bases between the two ends. Germline-derived CDR1 and CDR2 are MDHEN and SYDVKM. The CDR3 spells CASSLSKLLGYTF. In DNA form, the CDR3 reads TGTGCCAGCAGTTTAAGTAAGCTACTAGGCTACACCTTC.

The gene calls are TRBV11-3 and TRBJ2-5; TRBD2 might be the D (6 bases). The CDR3 spans 13 residues. Per germline, CDR1 SGHNT and CDR2 YENEEA. Deletions cut 3 bases from V and 5 bases from J, with 10 bases between. For the CDR3, the DNA is TGTGCCAGCAGCTTGGGGGGTCGGGAGACCCAGTACTTC. Its protein product is CASSLGGRETQYF.

The CDR3 DNA is TGTGCCAGTAGTACCCGGACAGGATCGAATGAAAAACTGTTTTTT. Protein: CASSTRTGSNEKLFF. V and J are TRBV19 and TRBJ1-4; 7 bases align to TRBD1. Germline trimming cut 4 bases from V and 5 bases from J; bases unmatched to any gene: 7. Germline V lookup: CDR1 LNHDA, CDR2 SQIVND (reference sequence). The CDR3 has 15 amino acids.

The chain joins TRBV9 to TRBJ1-2; tentatively, D is TRBD1 (6 bases). V lost 3 bases, J lost 1 base, and 25 bases lay in between. This CDR3 contains 19 residues. The germline V gene has CDR1 SGDLS and CDR2 YYNGEE. Written as DNA, the CDR3 is TGTGCCAGCAGCGCTTCCAGGGGCCAGACACGGGCGTTTAACTATGGCTACACCTTC. The encoded protein is CASSASRGQTRAFNYGYTF.

This clone has just a few counts. The rearrangement links TRBV6-5 to TRBJ2-1; no reliable D call. The germline gives CDR1 MNHEY, CDR2 SVGAGI. The germline V and J ends were trimmed by 6 bases and 0 bases, with 9 bases remaining between them. The CDR3 has 14 amino acids. CDR3 sequence: CASSSLSSYNEQFF. The CDR3 DNA follows: TGTGCCAGCAGCAGTCTCAGCTCCTACAATGAGCAGTTCTTC.

The chain couples TRBV28 to TRBJ2-7; TRBD2 agrees at 10 bases. Germline V gene lookup returns CDR1 MDHEN and CDR2 SYDVKM. Trimming at V came to 5 bases and at J to 5 bases, leaving 9 bases not matched to a gene. The length of the CDR3 is 15 residues. CDR3 residues: CASSKNLAGVDEQYV. The CDR3 DNA reads TGTGCCAGCAGTAAGAATCTAGCGGGAGTGGACGAGCAGTACGTC.

V is TRBV5-1 and J is TRBJ1-2; no firm D call. V gave up 0 bases and J gave up 4 bases, with 10 bases separating them. The CDR3 is made up of 14 amino acids. CDR1 is SGHRS and CDR2 is YFSETQ in the germline V gene. CDR3 DNA: TGCGCCAGCAGCTTGGCCGGGGAGTCCTATGGCTACACCTTC. It is translated as CASSLAGESYGYTF. The full variable domain, rest sourced from reference TRBV5-1 and TRBJ1-2, is KAGVTQTPRYLIKTRGQQVTLSCSPISGHRSVSWYQQTPGQGLQFLFEYFSETQRNKGNFPGRFSGRQFSNSRSEMNVSTLELGDSALYLCASSLAGESYGYTFGSGTRLTVV.

CDR3 sequence reads: CASREQGSTEAFF. CDR3 nucleotides: TGTGCCAGTAGGGAACAGGGGAGCACTGAAGCTTTCTTT. This chain uses TRBV19 with TRBJ1-1; 7 nucleotides line up with TRBD1. The V gene's germline CDR1 is LNHDA and CDR2 SQIVND (reference sequence). The ends lost 6 bases at V and 4 bases at J; junction bases unmatched: 5. The CDR3 sequence is 13 residues long.

V and J are TRBV7-2 and TRBJ1-1; D ambiguous. CDR3 length equals 14 residues. CDR1 is SGHTA, CDR2 FQGNSA, per germline. V lost 4 bases and J lost 2, with 11 bases in between. The CDR3 coding sequence is TGTGCCAGCAGCTCAGGTCGGGATAACACTGAAGCTTTCTTT. Its translation is CASSSGRDNTEAFF.